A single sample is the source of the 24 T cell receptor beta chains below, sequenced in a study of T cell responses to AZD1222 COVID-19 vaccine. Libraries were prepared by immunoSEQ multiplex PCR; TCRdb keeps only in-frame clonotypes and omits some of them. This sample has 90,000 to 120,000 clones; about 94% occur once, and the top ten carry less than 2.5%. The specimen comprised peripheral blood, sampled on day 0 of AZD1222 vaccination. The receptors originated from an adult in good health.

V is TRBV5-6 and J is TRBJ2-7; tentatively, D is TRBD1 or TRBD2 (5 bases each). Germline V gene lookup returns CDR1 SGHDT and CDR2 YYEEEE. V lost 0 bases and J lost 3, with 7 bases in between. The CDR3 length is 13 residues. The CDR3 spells CASSLGDLYEQYF. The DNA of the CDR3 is TGTGCCAGCAGCTTGGGGGACCTCTACGAGCAGTACTTC.

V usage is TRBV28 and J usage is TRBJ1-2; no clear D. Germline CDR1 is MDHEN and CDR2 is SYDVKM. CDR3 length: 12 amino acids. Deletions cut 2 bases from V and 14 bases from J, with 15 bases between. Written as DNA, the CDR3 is TGTGCCAGCAGTTTAATGGGTGTAACGTCTACCTTC. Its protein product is CASSLMGVTSTF.

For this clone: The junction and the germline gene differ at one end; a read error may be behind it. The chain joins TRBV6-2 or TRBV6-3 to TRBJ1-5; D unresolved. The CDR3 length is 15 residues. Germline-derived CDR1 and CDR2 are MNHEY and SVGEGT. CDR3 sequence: CASTYGEDSPETQHF. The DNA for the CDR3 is TGTGCCAGCACTTACGGTGAAGACTCCCCGGAGACCCAGCATTTT.

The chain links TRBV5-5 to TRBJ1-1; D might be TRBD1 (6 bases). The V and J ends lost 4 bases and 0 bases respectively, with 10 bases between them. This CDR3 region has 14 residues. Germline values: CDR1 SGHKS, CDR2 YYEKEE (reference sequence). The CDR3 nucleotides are TGTGCCAGCAGCATGACAGGTTTGAACACTGAAGCTTTCTTT. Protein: CASSMTGLNTEAFF.

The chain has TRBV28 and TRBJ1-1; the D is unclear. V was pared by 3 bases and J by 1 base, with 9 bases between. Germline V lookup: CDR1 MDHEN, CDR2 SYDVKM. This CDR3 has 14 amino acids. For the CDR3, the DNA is TGTGCCAGCAGTTTCGGCGCGTCGAACACTGAAGCTTTCTTT. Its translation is CASSFGASNTEAFF.

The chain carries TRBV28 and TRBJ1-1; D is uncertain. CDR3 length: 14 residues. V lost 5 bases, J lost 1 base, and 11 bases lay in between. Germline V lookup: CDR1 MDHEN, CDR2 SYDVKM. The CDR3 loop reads CASSPLDWNTEAFF. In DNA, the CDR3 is TGTGCCAGCAGTCCTCTAGACTGGAACACTGAAGCTTTCTTT.

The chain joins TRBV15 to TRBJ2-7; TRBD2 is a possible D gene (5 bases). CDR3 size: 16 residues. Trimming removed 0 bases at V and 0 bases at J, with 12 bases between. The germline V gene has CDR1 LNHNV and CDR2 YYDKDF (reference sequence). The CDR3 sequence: CATSRDTGKYSYEQYF. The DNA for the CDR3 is TGTGCCACCAGCAGAGATACCGGGAAATACTCCTACGAGCAGTACTTC.

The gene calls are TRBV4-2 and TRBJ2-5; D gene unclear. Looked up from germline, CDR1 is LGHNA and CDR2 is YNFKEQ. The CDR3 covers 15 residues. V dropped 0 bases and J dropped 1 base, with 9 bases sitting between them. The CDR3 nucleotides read TGTGCCAGCAGCCAAGATCGGGCTCGCCAAGAGACCCAGTACTTC. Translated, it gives CASSQDRARQETQYF.

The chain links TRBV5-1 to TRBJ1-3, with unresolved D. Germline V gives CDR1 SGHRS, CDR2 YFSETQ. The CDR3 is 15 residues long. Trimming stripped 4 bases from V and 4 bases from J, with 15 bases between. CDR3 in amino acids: CASSVEPRWGNTIYF. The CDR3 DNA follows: TGCGCCAGCAGCGTAGAACCACGCTGGGGAAACACCATATATTTT.

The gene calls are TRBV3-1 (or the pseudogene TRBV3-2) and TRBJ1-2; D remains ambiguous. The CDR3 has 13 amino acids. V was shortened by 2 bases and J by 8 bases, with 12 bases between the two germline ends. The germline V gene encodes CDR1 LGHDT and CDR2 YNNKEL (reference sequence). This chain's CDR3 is CASSQPRGWGYTF. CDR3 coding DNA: TGTGCCAGCAGCCAACCCAGAGGGTGGGGCTACACCTTC.

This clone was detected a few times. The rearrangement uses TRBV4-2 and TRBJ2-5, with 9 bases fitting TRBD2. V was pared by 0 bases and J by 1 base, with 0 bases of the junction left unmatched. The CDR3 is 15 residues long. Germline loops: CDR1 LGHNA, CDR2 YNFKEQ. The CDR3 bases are TGTGCCAGCAGCCAAGAGCGGGGGGGCCAAGAGACCCAGTACTTC. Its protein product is CASSQERGGQETQYF.

The CDR3 DNA sequence: TGCACCAGCAGCCAAGATCTTGTGGACAGGGGATCAAGAGAGGAATATGGCTACACCTTC. Translating it yields CTSSQDLVDRGSREEYGYTF. The rearrangement uses TRBV1 and TRBJ1-2; the DNA was not used to check the table's D call, TRBD1. TRBV1 is deemed a pseudogene. There are 20 residues in the CDR3.

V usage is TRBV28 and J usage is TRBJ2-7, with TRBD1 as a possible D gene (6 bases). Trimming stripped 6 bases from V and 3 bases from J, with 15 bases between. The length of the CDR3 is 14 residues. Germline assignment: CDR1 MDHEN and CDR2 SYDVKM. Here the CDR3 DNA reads TGTGCCAGCAGAGATACAACAGGGTTCTACGAGCAGTACTTC. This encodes CASRDTTGFYEQYF. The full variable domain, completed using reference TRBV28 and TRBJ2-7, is DVKVTQSSRYLVKRTGEKVFLECVQDMDHENMFWYRQDPGLGLRLIYFSYDVKMKEKGDIPEGYSVSREKKERFSLILESASTNQTSMYLCASRDTTGFYEQYFGPGTRLTVT.

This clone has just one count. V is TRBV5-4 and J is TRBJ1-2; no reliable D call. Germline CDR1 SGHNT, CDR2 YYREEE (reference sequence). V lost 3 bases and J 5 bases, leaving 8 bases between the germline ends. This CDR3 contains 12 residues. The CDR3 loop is CASSSDGYGYTF. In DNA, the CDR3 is TGTGCCAGCAGCTCGGACGGATATGGCTACACCTTC.

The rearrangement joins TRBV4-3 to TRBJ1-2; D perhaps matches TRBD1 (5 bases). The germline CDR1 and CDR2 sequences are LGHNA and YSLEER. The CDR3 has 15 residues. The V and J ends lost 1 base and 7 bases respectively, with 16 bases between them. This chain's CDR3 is CASSQVLRAESGYTF. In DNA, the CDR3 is TGCGCCAGCAGCCAAGTCCTCAGGGCGGAGAGTGGCTACACCTTC.

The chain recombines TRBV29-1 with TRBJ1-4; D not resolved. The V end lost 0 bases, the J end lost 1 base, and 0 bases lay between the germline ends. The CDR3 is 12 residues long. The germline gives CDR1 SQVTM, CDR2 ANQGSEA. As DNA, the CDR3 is TGCAGCGTTGAAGAAACTAATGAAAAACTGTTTTTT. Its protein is CSVEETNEKLFF.

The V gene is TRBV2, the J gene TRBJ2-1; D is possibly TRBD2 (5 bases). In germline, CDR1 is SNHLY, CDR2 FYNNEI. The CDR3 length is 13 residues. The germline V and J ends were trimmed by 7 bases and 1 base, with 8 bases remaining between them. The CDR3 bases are TGTGCCAGCATCGGGGTTTCCTACAATGAGCAGTTCTTC. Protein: CASIGVSYNEQFF. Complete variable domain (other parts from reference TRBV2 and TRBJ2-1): EPEVTQTPSHQVTQMGQEVILRCVPISNHLYFYWYRQILGQKVEFLVSFYNNEISEKSEIFDDQFSVERPDGSNFTLKIRSTKLEDSAMYFCASIGVSYNEQFFGPGTRLTVL.

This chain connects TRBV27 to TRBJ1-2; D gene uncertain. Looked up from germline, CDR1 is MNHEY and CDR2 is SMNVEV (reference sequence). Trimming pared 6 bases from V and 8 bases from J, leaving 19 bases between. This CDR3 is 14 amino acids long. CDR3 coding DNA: TGTGCCAGCAGAAATTTTTTACAACGGCAGGGCTACACCTTC. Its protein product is CASRNFLQRQGYTF.

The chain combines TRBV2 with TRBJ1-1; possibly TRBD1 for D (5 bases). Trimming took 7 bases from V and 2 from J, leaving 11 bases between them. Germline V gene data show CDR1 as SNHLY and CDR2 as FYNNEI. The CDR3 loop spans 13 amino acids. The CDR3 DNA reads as TGTGCCAGCATTCCGGACACTAACACTGAAGCTTTCTTT. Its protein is CASIPDTNTEAFF.

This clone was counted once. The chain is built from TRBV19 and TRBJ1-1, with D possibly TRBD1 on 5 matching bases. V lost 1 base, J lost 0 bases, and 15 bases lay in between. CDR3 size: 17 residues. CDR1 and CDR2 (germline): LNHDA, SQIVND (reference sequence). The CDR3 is CASSIAPARGVNTEAFF. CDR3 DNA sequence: TGTGCCAGTAGTATAGCCCCGGCACGGGGGGTGAACACTGAAGCTTTCTTT.

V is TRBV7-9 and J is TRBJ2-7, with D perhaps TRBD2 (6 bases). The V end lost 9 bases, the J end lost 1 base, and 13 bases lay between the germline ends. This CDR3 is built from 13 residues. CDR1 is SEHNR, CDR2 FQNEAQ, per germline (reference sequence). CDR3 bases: TGTGCCAGTCCCAGCGGGTCTTCCTACGAGCAGTACTTC. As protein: CASPSGSSYEQYF.

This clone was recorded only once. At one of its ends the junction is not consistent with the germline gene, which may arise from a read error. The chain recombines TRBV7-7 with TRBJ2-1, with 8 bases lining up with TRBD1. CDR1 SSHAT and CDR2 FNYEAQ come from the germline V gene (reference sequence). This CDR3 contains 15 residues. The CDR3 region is CASSLVTGAGNEQFF. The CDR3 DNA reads TGTGCTAGCAGCTTAGTGACAGGGGCGGGCAATGAGCAGTTCTTC. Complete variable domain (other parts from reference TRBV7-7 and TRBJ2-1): GAGVSQSPRYKVTKRGQDVTLRCDPISSHATLYWYQQALGQGPEFLTYFNYEAQPDKSGLPSDRFSAERPEGSISTLTIQRTEQRDSAMYRCASSLVTGAGNEQFFGPGTRLTVL.

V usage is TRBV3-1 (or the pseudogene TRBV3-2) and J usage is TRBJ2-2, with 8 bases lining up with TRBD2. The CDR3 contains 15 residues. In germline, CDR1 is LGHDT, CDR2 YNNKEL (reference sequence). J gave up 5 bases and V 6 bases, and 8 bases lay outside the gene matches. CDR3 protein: CASRSGTRFTGELFF. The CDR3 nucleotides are TGTGCCAGCAGATCCGGGACTAGATTTACCGGGGAGCTGTTTTTT.

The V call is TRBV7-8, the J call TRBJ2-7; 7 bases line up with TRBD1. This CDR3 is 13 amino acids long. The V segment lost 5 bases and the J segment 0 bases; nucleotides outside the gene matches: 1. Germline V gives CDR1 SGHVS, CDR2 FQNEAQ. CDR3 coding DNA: TGTGCCAGCAGCCGGGACAGCTCCTACGAGCAGTACTTC. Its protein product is CASSRDSSYEQYF. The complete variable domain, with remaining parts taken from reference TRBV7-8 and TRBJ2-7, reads GAGVSQSPRYKVAKRGQDVALRCDPISGHVSLFWYQQALGQGPEFLTYFQNEAQLDKSGLPSDRFFAERPEGSVSTLKIQRTQQEDSAVYLCASSRDSSYEQYFGPGTRLTVT.